This TCR beta chain was obtained from a study of beta chain features in type 1 diabetes. Study findings and constraints: TCRB CDR3s were moderately but significantly shorter in Type 1 diabetes patients in all four CD4+ subsets. PCR may have favored shorter templates equally in patients and controls.

The isolated RNA, all of it, was reverse transcribed, so expressed TCRB transcripts were what got sequenced. Method: immunoSEQ multiplex PCR; TCRdb's copy keeps in-frame clones and lacks some. Of 450,000 to 550,000 clones in the sample, about 32% were seen once. This clone was detected once. Its specificity is not known. Distinct nucleotide sequences in the sample also encode this CDR3. Sequenced sample: naive CD4+ T cells from blood. The sequence was obtained from a man aged 18 to 29 in good health.

The CDR3, as DNA: TGCGCCAGCAGCTTGGACGGCAGAACCTACGAGCAGTACTTC. It translates to CASSLDGRTYEQYF. The gene calls are TRBV5-1 and TRBJ2-7; D uncertain. CDR1 is SGHRS and CDR2 is YFSETQ in the germline V gene. V lost 0 bases, J lost 2 bases, and 9 bases lay in between. This CDR3 is 14 amino acids long.